The 11 T cell receptor beta chains in this list originate from one sample, sequenced in a study of shared clonotypes between healthy human individuals. The repertoire was sequenced with immunoSEQ multiplex PCR; TCRdb's copy has only in-frame clones and lacks some. Here the sample spans 2,500,000 or so clones, around nine tenths being singletons. Specimen: naive CD4+ T cells sorted from blood. Described subset: CD45RA+ positively selected. All receptors come from a man younger than 35 in good health.

This chain connects TRBV6-5 to TRBJ2-2; D is perhaps TRBD2 (5 bases). V shed 4 bases and J shed 5 bases, with 17 bases lying between them. Germline V CDR1 and CDR2: MNHEY, SVGAGI. CDR3 length: 16 amino acids. CDR3 nucleotide sequence: TGTGCCAGCAGTTTCGGCAACGTAGCGCTTACCGGGGAGCTGTTTTTT. This sequence encodes CASSFGNVALTGELFF.

This clone occurred once. V and J are TRBV4-1 and TRBJ2-5; the D gene is possibly TRBD2 (6 bases). CDR3 size: 16 residues. V lost 1 base to trimming and J lost 4 bases, with 16 bases between them. CDR1 is MGHRA and CDR2 is YSYEKL in the germline V gene. The CDR3 sequence: CASSQVGEGGGETQYF. The DNA of the CDR3 is TGCGCCAGCAGCCAAGTTGGCGAGGGAGGTGGAGAGACCCAGTACTTC.

The chain recombines TRBV7-2 with TRBJ1-1; the D gene is possibly TRBD1 (6 bases). Per the germline V gene, CDR1 is SGHTA and CDR2 is FQGNSA. The CDR3 length is 15 residues. V was shortened by 5 bases and J by 2 bases, with 15 bases between the two germline ends. The CDR3 coding sequence is TGTGCCAGCAGCCCTTCCGGGACATCAAACACTGAAGCTTTCTTT. As protein: CASSPSGTSNTEAFF.

J is TRBJ2-3 and V is TRBV5-8; TRBD2 aligns across 11 bases. CDR1 and CDR2 (germline): SGHTS, YDEGEE. Trimming removed 4 bases from V and 4 bases from J; junction bases left unmatched: 8. This CDR3 region has 16 residues. The CDR3 here is CASSQSGTSGADTQYF. DNA for the CDR3: TGTGCCAGCAGCCAATCCGGGACTAGCGGTGCAGATACGCAGTATTTT.

This clone is a singleton in its sample. The chain employs TRBV7-2 and TRBJ1-5, with 11 bases matching TRBD1. Trimming took 6 bases from V and 4 from J; bases not matched to a gene: 5. Germline CDR1 is SGHTA and CDR2 is FQGNSA. The CDR3 runs to 15 residues. The CDR3 DNA follows: TGTGCCAGCAGACGGACAGGGGGCGGAAATCAGCCCCAGCATTTT. This sequence encodes CASRRTGGGNQPQHF.

The chain combines TRBV28 with TRBJ2-7; 7 bases map to TRBD1. Germline V lookup: CDR1 MDHEN, CDR2 SYDVKM. Trimming removed 5 bases from V and 4 bases from J; junction bases left unmatched: 8. This CDR3 comprises 14 residues. CDR3 amino acids: CASSPRRGLYEQYF. The CDR3 DNA reads as TGTGCCAGCAGTCCCCGAAGGGGGCTGTACGAGCAGTACTTC.

This chain joins TRBV7-9 and TRBJ2-3, with 8 bases that match TRBD1. Germline V gene lookup returns CDR1 SEHNR and CDR2 FQNEAQ (reference sequence). The CDR3 extends over 19 amino acids. Losses at the gene ends were 1 base for V and 2 bases for J; bases not matched to a gene: 14. The CDR3 protein is CASSLGPLRQGPNTDTQYF. CDR3 DNA: TGTGCCAGCAGCTTAGGACCCCTCCGACAGGGGCCGAACACAGATACGCAGTATTTT.

The chain combines TRBV7-9 with TRBJ2-5; D is unresolved. Germline V gives CDR1 SEHNR, CDR2 FQNEAQ (reference sequence). CDR3 length equals 16 residues. The V end was cut by 1 base, the J end by 10 bases, with 22 bases between. The CDR3 loop reads CASSLGFVGSSSGQYF. The CDR3 coding sequence is TGTGCCAGCAGCTTAGGTTTCGTCGGCTCTAGTTCGGGCCAGTACTTC.

The chain uses TRBV29-1 and TRBJ2-7; 9 bases match TRBD1. The V gene's germline CDR1 is SQVTM and CDR2 ANQGSEA. V lost 7 bases and J lost 0; bases outside the gene matches: 4. CDR3 length: 13 residues. CDR3 protein: CSGRQGGSYEQYF. For the CDR3, the DNA is TGCAGCGGGCGACAGGGGGGCTCCTACGAGCAGTACTTC.

V gene TRBV5-1 combines with J gene TRBJ2-5; 9 bases match TRBD2. Germline assignment: CDR1 SGHRS and CDR2 YFSETQ. Trimming took 3 bases from V and 1 from J; bases not matched to a gene: 7. This CDR3 spans 16 amino acids. The chain's CDR3 is CASSSPGTSSQETQYF. DNA of the CDR3: TGCGCCAGCAGCTCCCCGGGGACTAGCAGCCAAGAGACCCAGTACTTC.

With regard to this clone: This same CDR3 is encoded by further DNA sequences in the sample. The rearrangement uses TRBV5-1 and TRBJ2-1; 9 nucleotides match TRBD2. With V trimmed by 4 bases and J by 4 bases, 6 bases remained unmatched. The CDR3 extends over 15 amino acids. Germline V gives CDR1 SGHRS, CDR2 YFSETQ. CDR3 in amino acids: CASSPGLAGYNEQFF. The CDR3 nucleotides are TGCGCCAGCAGCCCGGGGCTAGCGGGATACAATGAGCAGTTCTTC.